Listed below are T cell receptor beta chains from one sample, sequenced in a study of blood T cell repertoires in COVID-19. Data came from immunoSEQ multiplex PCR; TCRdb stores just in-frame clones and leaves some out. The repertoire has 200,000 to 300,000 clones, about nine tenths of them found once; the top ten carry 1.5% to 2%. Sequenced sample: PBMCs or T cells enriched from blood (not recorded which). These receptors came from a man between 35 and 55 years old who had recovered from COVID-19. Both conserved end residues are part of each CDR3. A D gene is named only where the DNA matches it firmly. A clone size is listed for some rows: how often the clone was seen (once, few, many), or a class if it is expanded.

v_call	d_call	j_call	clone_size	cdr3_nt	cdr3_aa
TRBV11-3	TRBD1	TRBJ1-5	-	TGTGCCAGGGTGGACAGGGGGTGGCTAGCCCAGCATTTT	CARVDRGWLAQHF
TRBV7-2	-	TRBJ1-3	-	TGTGCCAGCAGCTTATTTCACCAGGCGTCTCAAAACACCATATATTTT	CASSLFHQASQNTIYF
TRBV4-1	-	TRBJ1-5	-	TGCGCCAGCAGCCCAGGGGAAAATAGCAATCAGCCCCAGCATTTT	CASSPGENSNQPQHF
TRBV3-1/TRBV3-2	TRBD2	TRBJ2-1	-	TGTGCCAGCAGCCCCTCCAGCCTAGCGGGAGGGATTAACAATGAGCAGTTCTTC	CASSPSSLAGGINNEQFF
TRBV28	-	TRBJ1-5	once	TGTGCCAGCAGTTTGGGCCAGGGCGGTGCCAATCAGCCCCAGCATTTT	CASSLGQGGANQPQHF
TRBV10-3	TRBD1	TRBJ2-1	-	TGTGCCATCAGTTCAACCGGGACAGGGGACAATGAGCAGTTCTTC	CAISSTGTGDNEQFF
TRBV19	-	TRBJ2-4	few	TGTGCCAGTAGCCCCCGGCAGGGGAAAAACATTCAGTACTTC	CASSPRQGKNIQYF
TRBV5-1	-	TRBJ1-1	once	TGCGCCAGCAGCCTAGTGAACACTGAAGCTTTCTTT	CASSLVNTEAFF
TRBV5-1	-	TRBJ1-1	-	TGCGCCAGCAGCGCAACAGAGAACACTGAAGCTTTCTTT	CASSATENTEAFF
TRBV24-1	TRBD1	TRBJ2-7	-	TGTGCCACCAGTGATTTGGAGACAGGGCTGACCTACGAGCAGTACTTC	CATSDLETGLTYEQYF
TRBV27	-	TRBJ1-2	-	TGTGCCAGCAGTCGAAATAGTTTGGGGCGCGGGGACTATGGCTACACCTTC	CASSRNSLGRGDYGYTF
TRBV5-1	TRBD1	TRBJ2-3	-	TGCGCCAGCAGCTGGGGACAGGAGGCAACAGATACGCAGTATTTT	CASSWGQEATDTQYF
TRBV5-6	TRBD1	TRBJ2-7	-	TGTGCCAGCAGCTTGGGACAGGGTAGATACGAGCAGTACTTC	CASSLGQGRYEQYF
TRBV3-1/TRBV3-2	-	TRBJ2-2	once	TGTGCCAGCAGCAACAACGGGGAGCTGTTTTTT	CASSNNGELFF
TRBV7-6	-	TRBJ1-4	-	TGTGCCAGCAGCCCCACGGGGGGTCTCTATGAAAAACTGTTTTTT	CASSPTGGLYEKLFF
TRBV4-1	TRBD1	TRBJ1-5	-	TGCGCCAGCAGCCAAGATCCCGCGACAGGGAGGAGCAATCAGCCCCAGCATTTT	CASSQDPATGRSNQPQHF
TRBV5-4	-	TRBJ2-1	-	TGTGCCAGCAGCTTTCTAGCGAGCTACAATGAGCAGTTCTTC	CASSFLASYNEQFF
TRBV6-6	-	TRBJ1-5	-	TGTGCCAGCAGTTACTCGAGAGATCCCCAGCATTTT	CASSYSRDPQHF
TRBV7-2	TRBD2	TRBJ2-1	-	TGTGCCAGCAGATCCCGGGGGGGTTCCTACAATGAGCAGTTCTTC	CASRSRGGSYNEQFF
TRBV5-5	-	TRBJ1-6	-	TGTGCCAGCAGCTTGAGTTGGGCAGACAATAATTCACCCCTCCACTTT	CASSLSWADNNSPLHF
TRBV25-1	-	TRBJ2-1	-	TGTGCCAGCAGTGGATGGGGGAGGTCAGGCTCCTACAATGAGCAGTTCTTC	CASSGWGRSGSYNEQFF
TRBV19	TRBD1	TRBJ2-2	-	TGTGCCAGTACCAAAGGGTGGACAGGGCTGGGGACCGGGGAGCTGTTTTTT	CASTKGWTGLGTGELFF